The rows below give T cell receptor beta chains drawn from one sample of a study of control samples from healthy donors and cancer patients. This table comes from immunoSEQ multiplex PCR, and its TCRdb copy is limited to in-frame clones, with some not included. This sample yields some 150,000 clones, of which about nine tenths are seen a single time; under 4% belongs to the top ten. Sequencing input: blood. The receptors originated from a man aged 25 to 45 in good health. The CDR3 runs from the conserved cysteine through the conserved F or W.

J	V	CDR3
TRBJ2-1	TRBV19	CASSMSGGGLYNEQFF
TRBJ1-1	TRBV7-3	CASSQRTGSVTEAFF
TRBJ2-3	TRBV5-1	CASRPPSTDTQYF
TRBJ2-3	TRBV29-1	CSVEVVLSDTQYF
TRBJ1-1	TRBV5-4	CASSLDEGREAFF
TRBJ2-3	TRBV27	CASSLRGTDTQYF
TRBJ1-3	TRBV5-4	CASSLEGGLGNTIYF
TRBJ1-6	TRBV7-2	CASSFSTGGAYNSPLHF
TRBJ1-1	TRBV27	CASRLQGQNTEAFF
TRBJ1-5	TRBV30	CAWSVGVSQPQHF
TRBJ1-2	TRBV29-1	CSVESPGSYGYTF
TRBJ1-5	TRBV6-2/TRBV6-3	CASSYYHNQPQHF
TRBJ1-5	TRBV19	CASRNGGNRNQPQHF
TRBJ2-2	TRBV9	CASSVGGRVTGELFF
TRBJ1-1	TRBV5-4	CASSSVAGYNTEAFF
TRBJ2-7	TRBV27	CASSLGAAGGFSYEQYF
TRBJ1-5	TRBV2	CASSVRVDQPQHF
TRBJ2-7	TRBV7-2	CASSSRQGIYEQYF
TRBJ1-4	TRBV5-3	CARSQGQAATNEKLFF
TRBJ2-3	TRBV28	CASSPGTSGESDTQYF
TRBJ2-2	TRBV28	CASSPAGGSTGELFF
TRBJ2-1	TRBV5-1	CASSRGGGSYNEQFF
TRBJ1-5	TRBV28	CASGGGQGPGQPQHF
TRBJ1-1	TRBV19	CASSIIGTEAFF
TRBJ1-2	TRBV3-1/TRBV3-2	CASSQGFGIRYGYTF
TRBJ2-7	TRBV2	CASSEDRRGYEQYF
TRBJ2-3	TRBV15	CATSQGGSGASSSTDTQYF
TRBJ1-1	TRBV18	CASSPNSNTEAFF
TRBJ2-7	TRBV6-5	CASRTGQPYEQYF
TRBJ2-1	TRBV10-3	CAISESIRRAVPYNEQFF
TRBJ2-1	TRBV5-4	CASSSGGPVANEQFF
TRBJ2-1	TRBV28	CATLSTSGGLYEQFF
TRBJ1-1	TRBV19	CASSIGLTEAFF
TRBJ1-2	TRBV30	CAWSFGGDHGYTF
TRBJ1-1	TRBV6-1	CASSERGGWDNTEAFF
TRBJ1-6	TRBV12-5	CASGLPGTGFNSPLHF
TRBJ2-3	TRBV7-8	CASSLAGGNTDTQYF
TRBJ2-7	TRBV27	CASSSQLGVRTEQYF
TRBJ2-1	TRBV12-3/TRBV12-4	CASSGGPGNEQFF
TRBJ1-1	TRBV6-4	CASSQQHRVQNTEAFF
TRBJ2-1	TRBV5-1	CASSAGQGNEFF
TRBJ2-2	TRBV4-2	CASSQDWGANGELFF
TRBJ2-3	TRBV9	CASSVAVAGGTDTQYF
TRBJ2-7	TRBV9	CASSRGTNYEQYF
TRBJ1-1	TRBV19	CASSIDVAVNF
TRBJ1-6	TRBV14	CASSQGHAGGNSPLHF
TRBJ2-1	TRBV12-3/TRBV12-4	CASSLVGEDQFF
TRBJ1-2	TRBV14	CASSFGQGVIPDDYGYTF
TRBJ2-7	TRBV29-1	CPEVGGIPYEQYF
TRBJ1-4	TRBV5-6	CASSFGTGDEKLFF
TRBJ1-5	TRBV28	CASSWGETGVGQPQHF
TRBJ2-4	TRBV25-1	CASSGGTGVDIQYF
TRBJ1-2	TRBV6-6	CASSFDRSYGYTF